This T cell receptor beta chain was captured by sequencing in a study of shared clonotypes between healthy human individuals. With 5 bases clipped from V and 5 bases from J, the junction kept 15 bases outside the gene matches. This CDR3 is built from 17 residues. The germline V gene encodes CDR1 MNHEY and CDR2 SMNVEV (reference sequence). Overall study findings and caveats: Researchers sampled blood only, noting tissue repertoires likely differ.

Sequencing was performed with immunoSEQ multiplex PCR; in TCRdb, only in-frame clones are kept and a portion is missing. In the table there are more than 1.2 million clones, approximately 98.5% of which are singletons. Regarding this clone: Its antigen is unidentified.

The V call is TRBV27, the J call TRBJ2-7; 10 nucleotides match TRBD2. Source material: naive CD4+ T cells sorted from blood. The subset is: CD45RA+ positively selected. The receptor comes from a man aged 25 to 40 in good health. DNA of the CDR3: TGTGCCAGCAGTCACCAGCGGGAGGGCCGGCTCGGCCACGAGCAGTACTTC. Translating gives CASSHQREGRLGHEQYF.